These 16 T cell receptor beta chains came from one sample sequenced in a study of T cell responses to AZD1222 COVID-19 vaccine. Sequenced by immunoSEQ multiplex PCR; TCRdb stores in-frame clones only, minus some. Of approximately 77,000 clones listed, 80% to 90% were seen once; the top ten hold approximately 3.6%. The source material was peripheral blood, sampled 28 days after the second AZD1222 dose. The receptors come from an adult who received the AZD1222 COVID-19 vaccine.

This clone was seen only once. The chain joins TRBV28 to TRBJ1-2; D gene ambiguous. Between the trimmed V and J ends, which lost 2 bases and 8 bases, there was a span of 12 bases. The germline V gene encodes CDR1 MDHEN and CDR2 SYDVKM. CDR3 size: 13 residues. The CDR3, as DNA: TGTGCCAGCAGTTTAATTAACTCCCAGGGCTACACCTTC. It translates to CASSLINSQGYTF.

DNA of the CDR3: TGCGCCAGCAGCTTGATAGGCTCCTACGAGCAGTACTTC. It specifies CASSLIGSYEQYF. This rearrangement joins TRBV5-1 to TRBJ2-7, with D hard to call. V was shortened by 1 base and J by 0 bases, with 5 bases between the two germline ends. Germline V CDR1 and CDR2: SGHRS, YFSETQ. This CDR3 has 13 amino acids.

V usage is TRBV11-2 and J usage is TRBJ2-7; D is possibly TRBD2 (5 bases). V gave up 1 base and J gave up 6 bases, with 7 bases separating them. CDR1 is SGHAT and CDR2 is FQNNGV in the germline V gene. The CDR3 contains 12 residues. CDR3: CASSLGGLEQYF. The CDR3 DNA sequence: TGTGCCAGCAGCTTAGGAGGACTCGAGCAGTACTTC. The entire variable domain, with the rest obtained from reference TRBV11-2 and TRBJ2-7, is as follows: EAGVAQSPRYKIIEKRQSVAFWCNPISGHATLYWYQQILGQGPKLLIQFQNNGVVDDSQLPKDRFSAERLKGVDSTLKIQPAKLEDSAVYLCASSLGGLEQYFGPGTRLTVT.

The chain has TRBV2 and TRBJ1-1; 7 nucleotides agree with TRBD1. V dropped 5 bases and J dropped 0; count of bases not matched to a gene: 3. Germline V CDR1 and CDR2: SNHLY, FYNNEI. CDR3 length equals 14 residues. The CDR3 sequence is CASSQGQMNTEAFF. CDR3 DNA: TGTGCCAGCAGTCAGGGACAGATGAACACTGAAGCTTTCTTT.

This clone was seen a handful of times. DNA of the CDR3: TGTGCCAGCATTTGGACAGGAACTAGCACAGATACGCAGTATTTT. Its translation is CASIWTGTSTDTQYF. V gene TRBV6-5 combines with J gene TRBJ2-3; TRBD1 aligns across 7 bases. Germline V CDR1 and CDR2: MNHEY, SVGAGI. The V segment lost 7 bases and the J segment 0 bases; nucleotides outside the gene matches: 7. CDR3 size: 15 residues.

This rearrangement joins TRBV7-3 to TRBJ2-3; TRBD1 aligns across 8 bases. The CDR3 loop spans 15 amino acids. Germline V CDR1 and CDR2: SGHTA, FQGTGA. V shed 5 bases and J 6 bases; nucleotides not matched to a gene: 10. The CDR3 region is CASSPQGGIRDTQYF. The CDR3 nucleotides read TGTGCCAGCAGCCCACAGGGGGGAATTCGGGATACGCAGTATTTT. The full variable domain, rest sourced from reference TRBV7-3 and TRBJ2-3, is GAGVSQTPSNKVTEKGKYVELRCDPISGHTALYWYRQSLGQGPEFLIYFQGTGAADDSGLPNDRFFAVRPEGSVSTLKIQRTERGDSAVYLCASSPQGGIRDTQYFGPGTRLTVL.

V usage is TRBV28 and J usage is TRBJ1-2; 8 bases match TRBD1. Losses at the gene ends were 4 bases for V and 4 bases for J; bases not matched to a gene: 11. The CDR3 is 16 residues long. Germline CDR1 MDHEN, CDR2 SYDVKM. CDR3 nucleotide sequence: TGTGCCAGCAGTTCCTCGAGGACAGGGAGGACCTATGGCTACACCTTC. Translated, it gives CASSSSRTGRTYGYTF.

V is TRBV12-3 or TRBV12-4 and J is TRBJ1-1, with unresolved D. V was clipped by 5 bases and J by 1 base, with 5 bases between them. This CDR3 has 12 amino acids. The CDR3, as DNA: TGTGCCAGCAGTCCGGGGAACACTGAAGCTTTCTTT. Translation gives CASSPGNTEAFF.

The CDR3 sequence is CASSEGRSLETQYF. The CDR3 bases are TGTGCCAGCAGTGAGGGGCGGAGTTTAGAGACCCAGTACTTC. This chain joins TRBV6-1 and TRBJ2-5; TRBD1 might be the D (5 bases). The ends were cut back, 3 bases at V and 4 bases at J, with 12 bases in the middle. Germline-derived CDR1 and CDR2 are MNHNS and SASEGT. The CDR3 has 14 residues.

The CDR3 DNA is TGTGCCACCAGTGACCCCGGGTTTGACTTCTATGAGCAGTTCTTC. Translation: CATSDPGFDFYEQFF. The V gene is TRBV24-1, the J gene TRBJ2-1; D gene ambiguous. The CDR3 length is 15 residues. In germline, CDR1 is KGHDR, CDR2 SFDVKD. V lost 4 bases to trimming and J lost 8 bases, with 17 bases between them.

This sequence joins TRBV5-5 and TRBJ1-2; D call uncertain. This CDR3 has 13 amino acids. V was clipped by 3 bases and J by 8 bases, with 14 bases between them. From germline, CDR1 is SGHKS and CDR2 YYEKEE (reference sequence). The CDR3 reads CASSSPAGYGYTF. CDR3 in DNA: TGTGCCAGCAGCTCTCCAGCGGGATACGGCTACACCTTC.

The V and J genes are TRBV11-1 and TRBJ2-1; no clear D gene. CDR3 length: 11 amino acids. Trimming cost V 5 bases and J 9 bases, with 8 bases left between them. The germline CDR1 and CDR2 sequences are SGHAT and FQDESV (reference sequence). CDR3 bases: TGTGCCAGCAGCCAAACCGCTGAGCAGTTCTTC. The encoded protein is CASSQTAEQFF.

This chain joins TRBV3-1 (or the pseudogene TRBV3-2) and TRBJ1-2; possibly TRBD1 for D (5 bases). Trimming shortened V by 1 base and J by 8 bases, and 11 bases separated the two germline ends. The CDR3 consists of 13 residues. From germline, CDR1 is LGHDT and CDR2 YNNKEL (reference sequence). This chain's CDR3 is CASSQVAGDGYTF. The CDR3 DNA is TGTGCCAGCAGCCAAGTAGCCGGGGACGGCTACACCTTC.

This chain connects TRBV30 to TRBJ1-1; D uncertain. Germline lookup yields CDR1 GTSNPN and CDR2 SVGIG (reference sequence). The V end was cut by 3 bases, the J end by 3 bases, with 11 bases between. The CDR3 is 13 amino acids. This CDR3 reads CAWREDGDTEAFF. DNA for the CDR3: TGTGCCTGGAGGGAGGACGGGGACACTGAAGCTTTCTTT.

The chain carries TRBV5-6 and TRBJ1-6; no definite D call. CDR1 is SGHDT and CDR2 is YYEEEE in the germline V gene. The ends were cut back, 6 bases at V and 0 bases at J, with 13 bases in the middle. The CDR3 contains 16 residues. DNA of the CDR3: TGTGCCAGCAAACCAGGTTTCAGCTCCTATAATTCACCCCTCCACTTT. Translation: CASKPGFSSYNSPLHF.

V gene TRBV29-1 combines with J gene TRBJ2-1, with D tentatively TRBD1 or TRBD2 (5 bases each). Germline V CDR1 and CDR2: SQVTM, ANQGSEA. This CDR3 has 13 amino acids. Trimming took off 6 bases at V and 9 bases at J, with 18 bases between the two ends. In DNA form, the CDR3 reads TGCAGCGTCCCGGTGCCTCCTGGGGGTGAGCAGTTCTTC. This sequence encodes CSVPVPPGGEQFF.